A single sample is the source of the 27 T cell receptor beta chains below, sequenced in a study of blood T cells in healthy people across ages. A J-beta primer mix and a sample-barcoded 5' primer were used in a second PCR of roughly 6 to 11 cycles. TCRdb re-called the 5' RACE reads with MiXCR, one entry per CDR3 protein. This repertoire shows about 1.8 million distinct CDR3 sequences, roughly 52% found once; its top ten account for 2.1%. Material: blood. These TCRs come from a woman aged 40 to 55 in good health.

This rearrangement joins TRBV12-3 or TRBV12-4 to TRBJ1-2; possibly TRBD1 for D (5 bases). Trimming pared 6 bases from V and 4 bases from J, leaving 24 bases between. This CDR3 contains 17 residues. The chain's CDR3 is CASSLGGAPNTFYGYTF. CDR3 sequence (DNA): TGTGCCAGCAGCCTGGGAGGGGCGCCCAACACTTTCTATGGCTACACCTTC.

On this clonotype: A junction boundary mismatches the germline segment, possibly from a read error. This sequence joins TRBV7-2 and TRBJ2-5; 8 nucleotides agree with TRBD2. The germline CDR1 and CDR2 sequences are SGHTA and FQGNSA. This CDR3 comprises 16 residues. The CDR3 coding sequence is TGTGCCGGCAGCTTAGCGCCAGCGGGAGAGGAAGAGACCCAGTACTTC. This gives the protein CAGSLAPAGEEETQYF. Full variable domain (remainder filled in from reference TRBV7-2 and TRBJ2-5): GAGVSQSPSNKVTEKGKDVELRCDPISGHTALYWYRQSLGQGLEFLIYFQGNSAPDKSGLPSDRFSAERTGGSVSTLTIQRTQQEDSAVYLCAGSLAPAGEEETQYFGPGTRLLVL.

This clonotype was counted a few times. The V gene is TRBV27, the J gene TRBJ1-2, with D perhaps matching TRBD1 (5 bases). This CDR3 has 17 residues. The V end lost 4 bases, the J end lost 5 bases, and 23 bases lay between the germline ends. CDR1 and CDR2 (germline): MNHEY, SMNVEV (reference sequence). The CDR3 sequence is CASSSDGNRQTRYGYTF. As DNA, the CDR3 is TGTGCCAGCAGTTCCGACGGGAACAGACAGACTAGATATGGCTACACCTTC.

J is TRBJ1-2 and V is TRBV29-1; D is possibly TRBD1 (5 bases). The CDR3 consists of 13 residues. Between the trimmed V and J ends, which lost 7 bases and 7 bases, there was a span of 19 bases. CDR1 is SQVTM and CDR2 is ANQGSEA in the germline V gene. The CDR3: CSARTRKDPGYTF. CDR3 nucleotide sequence: TGCAGCGCTCGGACACGAAAAGATCCTGGCTACACCTTC. The full variable domain, in which reference TRBV29-1 and TRBJ1-2 provide the parts outside the CDR3, is SAVISQKPSRDICQRGTSLTIQCQVDSQVTMMFWYRQQPGQSLTLIATANQGSEATYESGFVIDKFPISRPNLTFSTLTVSNMSPEDSSIYLCSARTRKDPGYTFGSGTRLTVV.

This clonotype has only a few counts. The V call is TRBV4-2, the J call TRBJ2-5, with D possibly TRBD2 on 5 matching bases. From germline, CDR1 is LGHNA and CDR2 YNFKEQ. V was clipped by 0 bases and J by 7 bases, with 12 bases between them. This CDR3 contains 14 residues. In DNA form, the CDR3 reads TGTGCCAGCAGCCAAGATATCCTAGGAGGGACCCAGTACTTC. This codes for CASSQDILGGTQYF.

The J gene is TRBJ2-1, the V gene TRBV4-1; 8 nucleotides line up with TRBD2. CDR3 length equals 16 residues. V lost 3 bases to trimming and J lost 5 bases; unmatched junction nucleotides: 9. CDR1 and CDR2 (germline): MGHRA, YSYEKL. In DNA, the CDR3 is TGCGCCAGCAGCCATGCAGCGGGGGAAAGGGACAATGAGCAGTTCTTC. Translating gives CASSHAAGERDNEQFF.

Points on this clonotype: Its ends do not fully match the called genes, so a read error is possible. This chain links TRBV4-1 with TRBJ2-3; 7 nucleotides agree with TRBD1. The CDR3 sequence is 16 residues long. Germline V lookup: CDR1 MGHRA, CDR2 YSYEKL. The CDR3 reads CACSQEMARGTDTQYF. CDR3 coding DNA: TGCGCCTGCAGCCAAGAAATGGCCAGGGGGACAGATACGCAGTATTTT.

This clonotype was recorded once. The chain combines TRBV5-1 with TRBJ2-5, with D perhaps TRBD1 (6 bases). CDR1 and CDR2 from the germline V gene are SGHRS and YFSETQ. The ends were cut back, 6 bases at V and 11 bases at J, with 29 bases in the middle. CDR3 size: 16 residues. As DNA, the CDR3 is TGCGCCAGCATCCATTCGGACAGAGCTTTAGGGAATGAGCAGTACTTC. The encoded protein is CASIHSDRALGNEQYF.

This clonotype was seen only a few times. V gene TRBV4-1 combines with J gene TRBJ2-1; 8 bases fit TRBD2. CDR3 size: 15 residues. V was clipped by 4 bases and J by 5 bases; unmatched bases: 7. The germline CDR1 and CDR2 sequences are MGHRA and YSYEKL. The CDR3 DNA sequence: TGCGCCAGCAGCCCGTCGGGTAGCGGGGACAATGAGCAGTTCTTC. This encodes CASSPSGSGDNEQFF.

The genes are TRBV6-6 and TRBJ1-2; no definite D call. This CDR3 is 14 amino acids long. V lost 0 bases and J 3 bases, leaving 8 bases between the germline ends. Per the germline V gene, CDR1 is MNHNY and CDR2 is SVGAGI (reference sequence). In nucleotides, the CDR3 is TGTGCCAGCAGTTACTCTGACGACCACTATGGCTACACCTTC. It specifies CASSYSDDHYGYTF.

V and J are TRBV6-6 and TRBJ2-1, with D possibly matching TRBD1 (5 bases). This CDR3 is built from 15 residues. V lost 2 bases to trimming and J lost 3 bases, with 11 bases between them. The germline V gene has CDR1 MNHNY and CDR2 SVGAGI (reference sequence). As DNA, the CDR3 is TGTGCCAGCAGTTACGGGAAGGGGTTCTACAATGAGCAGTTCTTC. Translated, it gives CASSYGKGFYNEQFF.

In its sample, this clonotype was seen a few times. The chain joins TRBV6-5 to TRBJ2-6; D is unclear. The CDR3 has 15 residues. V was shortened by 3 bases and J by 1 base, with 7 bases between the two germline ends. Germline V gene data show CDR1 as MNHEY and CDR2 as SVGAGI. The CDR3 bases are TGTGCCAGCAGTTATTGGGAATCTGGGGCCAACGTCCTGACTTTC. It encodes CASSYWESGANVLTF.

The V call is TRBV9, the J call TRBJ2-7; the D call may be TRBD1 or TRBD2 (5 bases each). Trimming pared 4 bases from V and 2 bases from J, leaving 16 bases between. CDR3 length equals 15 residues. The germline V gene encodes CDR1 SGDLS and CDR2 YYNGEE. The CDR3 DNA follows: TGTGCCAGCAGCCCACTAAGGGACGGCACCTACGAGCAGTACTTC. This sequence encodes CASSPLRDGTYEQYF.

V usage is TRBV7-8 and J usage is TRBJ2-3; 12 bases align to TRBD2. The V and J ends lost 5 bases and 0 bases, in that order; junction bases with no gene match: 9. From germline, CDR1 is SGHVS and CDR2 FQNEAQ. CDR3 size: 18 residues. CDR3 DNA: TGTGCCAGCAGCCCTACACTAGCGGGGGGTTTTAGCACAGATACGCAGTATTTT. As protein: CASSPTLAGGFSTDTQYF.

The chain employs TRBV2 and TRBJ2-1; perhaps TRBD1 as D (5 bases). Germline CDR1 SNHLY, CDR2 FYNNEI. The ends were cut back, 7 bases at V and 0 bases at J, with 22 bases in the middle. This CDR3 has 18 amino acids. As DNA, the CDR3 is TGTGCCAGCAAAAAAAGACGCCAGGGATCGGGCTCCTACAATGAGCAGTTCTTC. This gives the protein CASKKRRQGSGSYNEQFF.

This sequence joins TRBV5-1 and TRBJ1-1, with D maybe TRBD1 (5 bases). Looked up from germline, CDR1 is SGHRS and CDR2 is YFSETQ. V shed 5 bases and J shed 0 bases, with 11 bases lying between them. This CDR3 is 14 amino acids long. The CDR3 nucleotides are TGCGCCAGCAGGCCCGGGACGATGAACACTGAAGCTTTCTTT. Protein product: CASRPGTMNTEAFF. Combining the CDR3 with reference TRBV5-1 and TRBJ1-1 gives the whole variable domain KAGVTQTPRYLIKTRGQQVTLSCSPISGHRSVSWYQQTPGQGLQFLFEYFSETQRNKGNFPGRFSGRQFSNSRSEMNVSTLELGDSALYLCASRPGTMNTEAFFGQGTRLTVV.

This clonotype occurred a few times. The rearrangement links TRBV12-5 to TRBJ2-1; perhaps TRBD2 as D (6 bases). Between the trimmed V and J ends, which lost 3 bases and 0 bases, there was a span of 9 bases. The CDR3 contains 15 residues. Germline lookup yields CDR1 LGHNT and CDR2 FRNRAP. The DNA for the CDR3 is TGTGCTAGTGGTTTTGGGGGACTCTCCTACAATGAGCAGTTCTTC. Protein: CASGFGGLSYNEQFF.

In its sample, this clonotype was seen once. The J gene is TRBJ2-1, the V gene TRBV7-2, with D maybe TRBD1 (6 bases). The germline V and J ends were trimmed by 6 bases and 0 bases, with 21 bases remaining between them. CDR1 is SGHTA, CDR2 FQGNSA, per germline. The CDR3 contains 18 residues. The CDR3 sequence is CASSYRGTSASSYNEQFF. The CDR3 nucleotides read TGTGCCAGCAGTTATAGGGGGACGTCCGCGAGCTCCTACAATGAGCAGTTCTTC.

The V and J genes are TRBV19 and TRBJ2-1, with a possible D match to TRBD1 (7 bases). Between the trimmed V and J ends, which lost 3 bases and 2 bases, there was a span of 14 bases. The V gene's germline CDR1 is LNHDA and CDR2 SQIVND (reference sequence). This CDR3 spans 16 amino acids. For the CDR3, the DNA is TGTGCCAGTAGTATCCCGGGACAGCGGGCCTACAATGAGCAGTTCTTC. Protein product: CASSIPGQRAYNEQFF. The variable domain in full, completed from reference TRBV19 and TRBJ2-1, reads DGGITQSPKYLFRKEGQNVTLSCEQNLNHDAMYWYRQDPGQGLRLIYYSQIVNDFQKGDIAEGYSVSREKKESFPLTVTSAQKNPTAFYLCASSIPGQRAYNEQFFGPGTRLTVL.

This sequence joins TRBV12-3 or TRBV12-4 and TRBJ2-1, with D possibly TRBD2 on 7 matching bases. Trimming left V 5 bases short and J 2 bases short, with 16 bases between. The CDR3 length is 16 residues. CDR3 sequence (DNA): TGTGCCAGCAGTACCTCTCGCGGGGGCCCCTACAATGAGCAGTTCTTC. It encodes CASSTSRGGPYNEQFF.

V and J are TRBV6-1 and TRBJ1-2; 7 bases agree with TRBD1. V shed 6 bases, J shed 4 bases, and the junction held 17 bases outside the gene matches. Germline values: CDR1 MNHNS, CDR2 SASEGT. The CDR3 loop spans 17 amino acids. The CDR3 here is CASSEGQLYSGGYGYTF. CDR3 coding DNA: TGTGCCAGCAGCGAGGGACAGCTCTACTCCGGCGGCTATGGCTACACCTTC.

The chain employs TRBV2 and TRBJ1-2; possibly TRBD1 for D (5 bases). From germline, CDR1 is SNHLY and CDR2 FYNNEI. The CDR3 consists of 13 residues. Deletions cut 7 bases from V and 3 bases from J, with 12 bases between. This CDR3 reads CASKGIWDYGYTF. CDR3 DNA: TGTGCCAGCAAGGGGATCTGGGACTATGGCTACACCTTC.

The V and J genes are TRBV20-1 and TRBJ2-1; no clear D. Trimming took 3 bases from V and 4 from J, leaving 10 bases between them. Germline lookup yields CDR1 DFQATT and CDR2 SNEGSKA (reference sequence). The CDR3 has 13 residues. CDR3 sequence: CSASPHQYNEQFF. CDR3 DNA sequence: TGCAGTGCTAGTCCACATCAATACAATGAGCAGTTCTTC.

A few counts support this clonotype. The genes are TRBV12-3 or TRBV12-4 and TRBJ2-6; 14 bases match TRBD2. V was pared by 8 bases and J by 0 bases, with 9 bases of the junction left unmatched. This CDR3 has 19 residues. The CDR3 DNA follows: TGTGCCAGCGGTGGACTAGCGGGGGGCGTGAGCTCTGGGGCCAACGTCCTGACTTTC. Residues: CASGGLAGGVSSGANVLTF.

V and J are TRBV29-1 and TRBJ2-7, with 13 bases lining up with TRBD2. With 7 bases clipped from V and 3 bases from J, the junction kept 0 bases outside the gene matches. The germline V gene has CDR1 SQVTM and CDR2 ANQGSEA. This CDR3 comprises 12 residues. The CDR3 nucleotides read TGCAGCGGACTAGCGGGGGGCTACGAGCAGTACTTC. Amino acid sequence: CSGLAGGYEQYF.

The rearrangement joins TRBV18 to TRBJ2-1, with 7 bases matching TRBD1. After removal of 8 bases from V and 1 base from J, the junction contained 11 bases not matched to a gene. Germline-derived CDR1 and CDR2 are KGHSH and LQKENI. CDR3 size: 16 residues. This CDR3 is CASSPPGTASYNEQFF. CDR3 bases: TGTGCCAGCAGCCCTCCCGGGACAGCGTCCTACAATGAGCAGTTCTTC.

The rearrangement joins TRBV7-9 to TRBJ2-4; 9 nucleotides agree with TRBD1. Per the germline V gene, CDR1 is SEHNR and CDR2 is FQNEAQ (reference sequence). Losses at the gene ends were 6 bases for V and 8 bases for J; bases not matched to a gene: 8. There are 14 residues in the CDR3. CDR3 DNA sequence: TGTGCCAGCAGTGACACAGGGGGCGGGGACATTCAGTACTTC. Translating gives CASSDTGGGDIQYF.